Sequencing of this T cell receptor beta chain was carried out in a study of HIV-infected children after antiretroviral therapy interruption. Unique molecular identifiers were included in an RNA-based 3' RACE TCR library. Via MiXCR, TCRdb re-called the 3' RACE reads, giving one row per CDR3 protein. This sample has approximately 95,000 distinct CDR3 sequences, with about 7.2% found just once. Trimming cost V 1 base and J 5 bases; bases outside gene matches: 9. The CDR3 sequence is 18 residues long. Germline CDR1 and CDR2: SGHRS and YFSETQ. Stated treatment: PENTA 11 planned treatment interruption arm or continuous ART arm. At least 24 weeks of at least three-drug ART, in children 2 to 15 years.

The receptor was isolated from a pool of human donors with HIV. The sample here was CD45RA+ CD4+ T cells from PBMCs, pooled from several time points, taken from a donor given antiretroviral therapy, either interrupted or continuous. Subset described: naive CD4+ CD45RA+ CD45RO- T cells. The chain employs TRBV5-1 and TRBJ2-2; 12 nucleotides match TRBD1. The CDR3 here is CASSLSPGQGARTGELFF. The CDR3 DNA reads as TGCGCCAGCAGCTTGTCTCCGGGACAGGGGGCGCGGACCGGGGAGCTGTTTTTT. Drawing the rest from reference TRBV5-1 and TRBJ2-2, the complete variable domain is KAGVTQTPRYLIKTRGQQVTLSCSPISGHRSVSWYQQTPGQGLQFLFEYFSETQRNKGNFPGRFSGRQFSNSRSEMNVSTLELGDSALYLCASSLSPGQGARTGELFFGEGSRLTVL.